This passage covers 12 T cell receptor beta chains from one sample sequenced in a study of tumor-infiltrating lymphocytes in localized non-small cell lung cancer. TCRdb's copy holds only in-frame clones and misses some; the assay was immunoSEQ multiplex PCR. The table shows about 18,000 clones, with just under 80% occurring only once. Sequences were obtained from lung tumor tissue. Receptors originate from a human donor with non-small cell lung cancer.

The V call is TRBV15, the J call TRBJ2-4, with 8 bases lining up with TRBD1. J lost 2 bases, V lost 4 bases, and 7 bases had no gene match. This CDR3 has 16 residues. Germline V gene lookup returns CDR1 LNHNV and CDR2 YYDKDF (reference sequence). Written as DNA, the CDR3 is TGTGCCACCAGCATTGGACAGGGCGCGACCAAAAACATTCAGTACTTC. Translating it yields CATSIGQGATKNIQYF.

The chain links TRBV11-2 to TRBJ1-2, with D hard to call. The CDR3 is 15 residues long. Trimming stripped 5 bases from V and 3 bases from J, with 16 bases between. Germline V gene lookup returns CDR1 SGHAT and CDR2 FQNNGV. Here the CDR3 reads CASSRPSRSHYGYTF. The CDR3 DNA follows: TGTGCCAGCAGCCGCCCCTCGAGGAGCCACTATGGCTACACCTTC.

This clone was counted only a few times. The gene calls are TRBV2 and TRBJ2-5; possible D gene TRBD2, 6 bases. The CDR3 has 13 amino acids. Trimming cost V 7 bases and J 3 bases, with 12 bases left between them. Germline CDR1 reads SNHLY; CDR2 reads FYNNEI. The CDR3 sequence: CASMQPGEETQYF. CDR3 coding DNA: TGTGCCAGCATGCAGCCGGGAGAAGAGACCCAGTACTTC. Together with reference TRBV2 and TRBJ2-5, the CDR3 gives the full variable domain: EPEVTQTPSHQVTQMGQEVILRCVPISNHLYFYWYRQILGQKVEFLVSFYNNEISEKSEIFDDQFSVERPDGSNFTLKIRSTKLEDSAMYFCASMQPGEETQYFGPGTRLLVL.

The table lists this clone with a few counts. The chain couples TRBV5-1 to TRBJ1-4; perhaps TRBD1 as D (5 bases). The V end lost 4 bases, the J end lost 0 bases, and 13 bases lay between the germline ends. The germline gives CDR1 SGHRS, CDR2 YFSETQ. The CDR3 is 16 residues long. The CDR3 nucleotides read TGCGCCAGCAGCGGGGCCTTTGGGGCAACTAATGAAAAACTGTTTTTT. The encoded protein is CASSGAFGATNEKLFF.

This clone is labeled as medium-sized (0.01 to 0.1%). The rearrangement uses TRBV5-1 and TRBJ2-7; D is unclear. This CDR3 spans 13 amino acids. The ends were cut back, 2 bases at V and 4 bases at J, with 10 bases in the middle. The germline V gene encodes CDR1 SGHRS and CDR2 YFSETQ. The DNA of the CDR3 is TGCGCCAGCAGCTTTTCACAGCCGTACGAGCAGTACTTC. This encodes CASSFSQPYEQYF.

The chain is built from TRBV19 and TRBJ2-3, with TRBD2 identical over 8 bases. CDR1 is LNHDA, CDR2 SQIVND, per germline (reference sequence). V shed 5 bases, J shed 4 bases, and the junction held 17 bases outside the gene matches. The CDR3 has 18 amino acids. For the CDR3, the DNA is TGTGCCAGTAGTGGAGGGGTATTAGCGGGACGGCCTCCAGATACGCAGTATTTT. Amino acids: CASSGGVLAGRPPDTQYF.

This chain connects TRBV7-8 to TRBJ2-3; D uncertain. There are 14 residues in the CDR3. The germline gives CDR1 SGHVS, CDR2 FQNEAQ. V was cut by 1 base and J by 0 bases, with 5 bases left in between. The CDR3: CASSLDTSTDTQYF. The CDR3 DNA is TGTGCCAGCAGCTTAGATACTAGCACAGATACGCAGTATTTT.

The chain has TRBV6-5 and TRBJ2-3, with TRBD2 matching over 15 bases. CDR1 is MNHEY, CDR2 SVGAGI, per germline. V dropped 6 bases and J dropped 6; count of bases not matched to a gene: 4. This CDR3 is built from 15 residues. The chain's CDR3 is CASRWTSGGADTQYF. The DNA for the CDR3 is TGTGCCAGCAGGTGGACTAGCGGGGGGGCGGATACGCAGTATTTT.

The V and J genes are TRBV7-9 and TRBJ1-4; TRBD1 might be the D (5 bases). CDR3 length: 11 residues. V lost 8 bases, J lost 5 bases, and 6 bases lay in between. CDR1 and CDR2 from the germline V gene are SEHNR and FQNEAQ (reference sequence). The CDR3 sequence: CASRGNEKLFF. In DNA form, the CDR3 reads TGTGCCAGCCGGGGGAATGAAAAACTGTTTTTT. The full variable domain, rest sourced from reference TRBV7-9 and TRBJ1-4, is DTGVSQNPRHKITKRGQNVTFRCDPISEHNRLYWYRQTLGQGPEFLTYFQNEAQLEKSRLLSDRFSAERPKGSFSTLEIQRTEQGDSAMYLCASRGNEKLFFGSGTQLSVL.

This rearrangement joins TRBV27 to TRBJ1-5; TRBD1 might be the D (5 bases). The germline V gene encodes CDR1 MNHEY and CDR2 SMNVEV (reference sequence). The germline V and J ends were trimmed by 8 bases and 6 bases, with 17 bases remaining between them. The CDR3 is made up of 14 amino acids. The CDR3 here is CASAQGAFRQPQHF. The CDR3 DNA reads TGTGCCAGCGCGCAGGGTGCGTTTCGTCAGCCCCAGCATTTT.

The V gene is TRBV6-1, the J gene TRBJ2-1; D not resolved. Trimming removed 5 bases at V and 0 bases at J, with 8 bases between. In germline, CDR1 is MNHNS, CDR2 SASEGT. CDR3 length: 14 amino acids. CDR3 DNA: TGTGCCAGCAGTTTCCAACACTCCTACAATGAGCAGTTCTTC. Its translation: CASSFQHSYNEQFF.

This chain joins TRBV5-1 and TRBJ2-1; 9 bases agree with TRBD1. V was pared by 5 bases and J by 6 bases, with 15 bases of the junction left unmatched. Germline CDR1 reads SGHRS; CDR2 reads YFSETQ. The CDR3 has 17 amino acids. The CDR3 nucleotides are TGCGCCAGCAGTTCATGGGCGGTTGGGACAGGGTTCAATGAGCAGTTCTTC. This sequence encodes CASSSWAVGTGFNEQFF.